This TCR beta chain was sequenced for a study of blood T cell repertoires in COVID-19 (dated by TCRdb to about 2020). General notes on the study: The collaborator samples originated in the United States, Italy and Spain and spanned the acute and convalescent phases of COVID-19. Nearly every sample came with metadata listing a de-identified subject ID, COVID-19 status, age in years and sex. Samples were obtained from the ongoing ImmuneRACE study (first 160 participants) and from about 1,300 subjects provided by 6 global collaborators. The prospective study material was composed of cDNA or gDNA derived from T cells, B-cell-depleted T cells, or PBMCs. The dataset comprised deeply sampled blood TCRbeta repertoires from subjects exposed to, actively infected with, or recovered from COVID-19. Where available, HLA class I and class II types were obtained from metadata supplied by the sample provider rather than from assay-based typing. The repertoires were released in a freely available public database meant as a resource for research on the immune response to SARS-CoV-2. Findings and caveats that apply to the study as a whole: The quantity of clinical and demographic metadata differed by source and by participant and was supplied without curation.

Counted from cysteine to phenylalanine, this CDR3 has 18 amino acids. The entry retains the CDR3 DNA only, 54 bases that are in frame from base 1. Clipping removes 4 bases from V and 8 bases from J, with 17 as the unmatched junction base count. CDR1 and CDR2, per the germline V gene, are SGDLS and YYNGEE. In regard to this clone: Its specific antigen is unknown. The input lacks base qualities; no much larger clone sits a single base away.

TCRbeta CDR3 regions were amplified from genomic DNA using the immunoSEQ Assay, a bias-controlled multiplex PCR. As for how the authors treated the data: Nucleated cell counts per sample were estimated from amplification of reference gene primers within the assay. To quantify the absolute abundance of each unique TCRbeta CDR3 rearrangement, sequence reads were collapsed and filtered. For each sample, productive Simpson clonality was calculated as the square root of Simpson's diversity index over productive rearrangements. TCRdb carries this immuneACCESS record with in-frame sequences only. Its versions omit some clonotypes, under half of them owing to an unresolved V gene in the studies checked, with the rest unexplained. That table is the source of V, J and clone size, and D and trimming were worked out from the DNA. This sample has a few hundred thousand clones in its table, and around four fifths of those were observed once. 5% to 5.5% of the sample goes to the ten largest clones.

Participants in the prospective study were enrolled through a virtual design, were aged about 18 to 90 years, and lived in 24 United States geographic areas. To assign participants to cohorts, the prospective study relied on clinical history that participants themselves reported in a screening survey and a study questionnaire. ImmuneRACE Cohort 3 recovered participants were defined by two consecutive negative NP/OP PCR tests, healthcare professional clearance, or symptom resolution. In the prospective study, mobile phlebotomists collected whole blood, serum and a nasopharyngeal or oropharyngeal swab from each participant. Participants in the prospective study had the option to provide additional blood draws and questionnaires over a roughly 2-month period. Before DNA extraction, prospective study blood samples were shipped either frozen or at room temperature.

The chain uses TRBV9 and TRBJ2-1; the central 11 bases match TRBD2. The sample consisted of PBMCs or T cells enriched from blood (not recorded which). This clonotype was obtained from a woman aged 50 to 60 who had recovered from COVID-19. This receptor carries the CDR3 CASSRGSGGAITGHEQFF. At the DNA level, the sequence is TGTGCCAGCAGCCGGGGTAGCGGGGGGGCCATTACCGGGCATGAGCAGTTCTTC.